This T cell receptor beta chain appears in the sequencing data of a study of immune cell composition in non-small cell lung cancer. Study as a whole: Lung adenocarcinoma or squamous carcinoma made up most tumours.

Broader study findings: Squamous carcinomas (roughly 80%) more often had tumour-associated clones >0.5% than adenocarcinomas (33%). Squamous lung tumours showed higher top 10 clone scores and clonality than adenocarcinomas. Tumour TCR-beta clonality showed no significant link to smoking pack-years.

As regards this clone: What it recognizes is unknown.

Generated by immunoSEQ multiplex PCR, the TCRdb table keeps only in-frame clones and is missing some. In the table there are 4,000 to 5,500 clones, around 83% of which are singletons. The trim removed 2 bases at V and 0 bases at J, leaving 0 bases unmatched. Germline V gives CDR1 MNHNY, CDR2 SVGAGI (reference sequence). The CDR3 spans 15 residues. This receptor was obtained from a human donor with non-small cell lung cancer. Sample: lung tumor tissue. The rearrangement uses TRBV6-6 and TRBJ2-2; 7 bases fit TRBD1. CDR3 in amino acids: CASSYGTANTGELFF. CDR3 coding DNA: TGTGCCAGCAGTTACGGGACAGCGAACACCGGGGAGCTGTTTTTT.